One sample yielded the 20 T cell receptor beta chains listed below, sequenced in a study of cytomegalovirus exposure and HLA in healthy donors. Primers for the PCR totalled 60 Vbeta and 13 Jbeta. The assay was immunoSEQ multiplex PCR, and TCRdb's table has in-frame clones only and misses some. This sample has 100,000 to 150,000 clones; approximately 87% occur once, and the top ten carry about 5%. The sample consisted of PBMCs. The receptor set was obtained from a woman aged 25-40 years in good health and CMV-seronegative.

The V and J genes are TRBV13 and TRBJ2-5; 8 nucleotides align to TRBD1. The CDR3 contains 14 residues. Trimming at V came to 5 bases and at J to 5 bases, leaving 7 bases not matched to a gene. Germline lookup yields CDR1 PRHDT and CDR2 FYEKMQ (reference sequence). In DNA form, the CDR3 reads TGTGCCAGCAGCCTCCAGGGGGCCCTGGAGACCCAGTACTTC. Protein: CASSLQGALETQYF.

The chain carries TRBV10-3 and TRBJ1-2; 8 bases are a match to TRBD1. The V segment lost 4 bases and the J segment 9 bases; nucleotides outside the gene matches: 16. The CDR3 runs 16 residues. The germline gives CDR1 ENHRY, CDR2 SYGVKD. CDR3 nucleotide sequence: TGTGCCATCAGTGGGACGTGGATGGACAGGGTAGCAAGCTACACCTTC. It codes for CAISGTWMDRVASYTF.

The chain has TRBV6-5 and TRBJ2-7; D might be TRBD1 (5 bases). Deletions cut 0 bases from V and 4 bases from J, with 10 bases between. The CDR3 totals 14 residues. The germline V gene has CDR1 MNHEY and CDR2 SVGAGI. The CDR3 reads CASSYSRRGYEQYF. As DNA, the CDR3 is TGTGCCAGCAGTTACTCGAGAAGGGGTTACGAGCAGTACTTC.

The CDR3 loop is CASIDRWGRRTYEQYF. In DNA form, the CDR3 reads TGTGCCAGCATTGATCGTTGGGGGAGGCGAACCTACGAGCAGTACTTC. The rearrangement joins TRBV28 to TRBJ2-7; D possibly corresponds to TRBD2 (6 bases). Per germline, CDR1 MDHEN and CDR2 SYDVKM. The CDR3 contains 16 residues. Trimming removed 7 bases at V and 2 bases at J, with 21 bases between.

On this clone: At one boundary the junction diverges from the germline segment, which might be a read error. V usage is TRBV19 and J usage is TRBJ2-5; TRBD1 might be the D (6 bases). This CDR3 region has 14 residues. Germline V gene sequence: CDR1 LNHDA, CDR2 SQIVND (reference sequence). CDR3 in amino acids: CASTPTGEQEAQYF. CDR3 DNA sequence: TGTGCCAGTACTCCGACAGGAGAACAAGAGGCCCAGTACTTC.

This chain uses TRBV5-5 with TRBJ1-2, with 9 positions matching TRBD1. There are 15 residues in the CDR3. Germline assignment: CDR1 SGHKS and CDR2 YYEKEE (reference sequence). Trimming cost V 4 bases and J 8 bases; bases outside gene matches: 12. For the CDR3, the DNA is TGTGCCAGCAGCACCGGGACAGGGCGGGTCGGAGGCTACACCTTC. Translated: CASSTGTGRVGGYTF.

In its sample, this clone was seen a few times. The chain has TRBV6-5 and TRBJ2-2; TRBD2 might be the D (5 bases). The V gene's germline CDR1 is MNHEY and CDR2 SVGAGI. The CDR3 is 16 residues long. Trimming left V 3 bases short and J 4 bases short, with 15 bases between. The CDR3 here is CASSYERPASTGELFF. The CDR3 DNA follows: TGTGCCAGCAGTTATGAGCGGCCCGCGAGCACCGGGGAGCTGTTTTTT.

The chain joins TRBV28 to TRBJ1-5; D not certain. V was clipped by 6 bases and J by 7 bases, with 13 bases between them. Looked up from germline, CDR1 is MDHEN and CDR2 is SYDVKM. CDR3 size: 13 residues. The CDR3: CASRPPVEQPQHF. The CDR3 DNA reads as TGTGCCAGCAGGCCTCCAGTGGAGCAGCCCCAGCATTTT.

The V call is TRBV5-5, the J call TRBJ2-7; D is unclear. This CDR3 contains 17 residues. V lost 3 bases, J lost 0 bases, and 19 bases lay in between. Germline V lookup: CDR1 SGHKS, CDR2 YYEKEE (reference sequence). CDR3 loop: CASSSRLMTESSYEQYF. The CDR3 nucleotides are TGTGCCAGCAGCTCCCGTCTAATGACGGAGAGCTCCTACGAGCAGTACTTC.

V gene TRBV7-2 combines with J gene TRBJ2-7; 7 bases align to TRBD1. Germline CDR1 is SGHTA and CDR2 is FQGNSA. CDR3 length: 13 residues. After removal of 3 bases from V and 4 bases from J, the junction contained 3 bases not matched to a gene. The CDR3 DNA reads as TGTGCCAGCAGCTTGAGGGGGCAATACGAGCAGTACTTC. It specifies CASSLRGQYEQYF.

V gene TRBV19 combines with J gene TRBJ1-2, with TRBD1 matching over 7 bases. V was pared by 4 bases and J by 4 bases, with 12 bases of the junction left unmatched. The CDR3 length is 16 residues. Germline assignment: CDR1 LNHDA and CDR2 SQIVND (reference sequence). CDR3 loop: CASSTPGRQGGYGYTF. As DNA, the CDR3 is TGTGCCAGTAGTACACCCGGTCGACAGGGCGGCTATGGCTACACCTTC.

CDR3 sequence (DNA): TGTGCCAGCAGATCACAGGGGAGCGGAACTGAAGCTTTCTTT. As protein: CASRSQGSGTEAFF. The chain couples TRBV6-5 to TRBJ1-1; 7 nucleotides align to TRBD1. V gave up 6 bases and J gave up 5 bases; unmatched junction bases: 9. Germline V gene data show CDR1 as MNHEY and CDR2 as SVGAGI. The CDR3 sequence is 14 residues long.

This clone has just one count. The CDR3 here is CASSLVGGEKETQYF. The CDR3 DNA reads TGTGCCAGCAGCTTGGTAGGGGGGGAAAAAGAGACCCAGTACTTC. The chain carries TRBV5-6 and TRBJ2-5, with D maybe TRBD2 (7 bases). The V end lost 0 bases, the J end lost 3 bases, and 12 bases lay between the germline ends. CDR3 length: 15 residues. CDR1 is SGHDT and CDR2 is YYEEEE in the germline V gene. Drawing the rest from reference TRBV5-6 and TRBJ2-5, the complete variable domain is DAGVTQSPTHLIKTRGQQVTLRCSPKSGHDTVSWYQQALGQGPQFIFQYYEEEERQRGNFPDRFSGHQFPNYSSELNVNALLLGDSALYLCASSLVGGEKETQYFGPGTRLLVL.

The chain employs TRBV11-3 and TRBJ2-1, with a weak D call TRBD1 (7 bases). Trimming took off 5 bases at V and 9 bases at J, with 20 bases between the two ends. Germline V CDR1 and CDR2: SGHNT, YENEEA. The CDR3 consists of 15 residues. The CDR3 protein is CASSPFRGARGEQFF. The CDR3 nucleotides are TGTGCCAGCAGCCCATTCAGGGGGGCGAGAGGTGAGCAGTTCTTC.

The CDR3 loop reads CASSVGAGGRSNQPQHF. CDR3 nucleotides: TGTGCCAGCAGTGTGGGGGCGGGGGGACGAAGCAATCAGCCCCAGCATTTT. This chain connects TRBV6-1 to TRBJ1-5; the D gene is possibly TRBD1 (6 bases). The CDR3 is made up of 17 amino acids. Trimming took 4 bases from V and 1 from J, leaving 17 bases between them. CDR1 is MNHNS, CDR2 SASEGT, per germline.

The rearrangement joins TRBV18 to TRBJ1-1; 8 bases agree with TRBD1. The CDR3 is made up of 14 amino acids. The germline gives CDR1 KGHSH, CDR2 LQKENI. The trim removed 3 bases at V and 6 bases at J, leaving 6 bases unmatched. The CDR3 loop is CASSPTGEGAEAFF. The CDR3 coding sequence is TGTGCCAGCTCACCGACAGGGGAAGGCGCTGAAGCTTTCTTT.

The rearrangement joins TRBV29-1 to TRBJ2-1; 10 bases line up with TRBD1. The germline CDR1 and CDR2 sequences are SQVTM and ANQGSEA. V was clipped by 7 bases and J by 4 bases; unmatched bases: 1. The length of the CDR3 is 12 residues. The CDR3 here is CSAGQGYNEQFF. DNA for the CDR3: TGCAGCGCGGGACAGGGGTACAATGAGCAGTTCTTC.

V usage is TRBV28 and J usage is TRBJ1-1, with no clear D. Germline V CDR1 and CDR2: MDHEN, SYDVKM. With 4 bases removed from V and 3 bases from J, the gap between germline ends came to 6 bases. The CDR3 runs to 12 residues. The CDR3 here is CASSSVYTEAFF. CDR3 DNA sequence: TGTGCCAGCAGTTCGGTTTACACTGAAGCTTTCTTT. Full variable domain (rest looked up from reference TRBV28 and TRBJ1-1): DVKVTQSSRYLVKRTGEKVFLECVQDMDHENMFWYRQDPGLGLRLIYFSYDVKMKEKGDIPEGYSVSREKKERFSLILESASTNQTSMYLCASSSVYTEAFFGQGTRLTVV.

This clone occurred a few times. V and J are TRBV4-1 and TRBJ2-3; 9 bases map to TRBD2. In germline, CDR1 is MGHRA, CDR2 YSYEKL. Trimming at V came to 2 bases and at J to 5 bases, leaving 11 bases not matched to a gene. The CDR3 runs to 17 residues. The CDR3 region is CASSQRLMLAGRDTQYF. The CDR3 DNA sequence: TGCGCCAGCAGCCAACGACTAATGCTAGCGGGGAGAGATACGCAGTATTTT.

The rearrangement links TRBV9 to TRBJ2-7; 11 bases map to TRBD1. V trimming: 2 bases; J trimming: 0 bases; junction bases outside the gene matches: 7. The CDR3 totals 17 residues. Germline V CDR1 and CDR2: SGDLS, YYNGEE. The CDR3 DNA is TGTGCCAGCAGCGTCGGGACAGGGGGTAGGGGCTCCTACGAGCAGTACTTC. Its protein is CASSVGTGGRGSYEQYF.